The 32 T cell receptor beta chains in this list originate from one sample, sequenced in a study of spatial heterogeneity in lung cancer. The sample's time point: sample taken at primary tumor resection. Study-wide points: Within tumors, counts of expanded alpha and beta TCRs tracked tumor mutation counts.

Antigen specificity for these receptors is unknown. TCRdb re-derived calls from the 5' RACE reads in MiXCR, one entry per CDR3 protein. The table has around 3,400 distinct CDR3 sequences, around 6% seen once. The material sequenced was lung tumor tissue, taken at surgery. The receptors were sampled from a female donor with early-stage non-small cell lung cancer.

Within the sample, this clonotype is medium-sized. CDR3 DNA: TGTGCCACCCCTTCCGGTGGAGGGGCGAGTTTGATCACCGGGGAGCTGTTTTTT. Its protein is CATPSGGGASLITGELFF. The chain has TRBV7-2 and TRBJ2-2; possibly TRBD2 for D (6 bases). The CDR3 is made up of 18 amino acids. V lost 10 bases, J lost 4 bases, and 28 bases lay in between. The V gene's germline CDR1 is SGHTA and CDR2 FQGNSA.

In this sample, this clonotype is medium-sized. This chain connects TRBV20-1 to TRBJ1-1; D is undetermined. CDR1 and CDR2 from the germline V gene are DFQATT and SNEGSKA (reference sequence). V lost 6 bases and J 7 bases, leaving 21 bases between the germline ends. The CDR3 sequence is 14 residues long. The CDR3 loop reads CSASPSSTTHEAFF. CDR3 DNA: TGCAGTGCATCCCCCAGCTCAACGACCCATGAAGCTTTCTTT.

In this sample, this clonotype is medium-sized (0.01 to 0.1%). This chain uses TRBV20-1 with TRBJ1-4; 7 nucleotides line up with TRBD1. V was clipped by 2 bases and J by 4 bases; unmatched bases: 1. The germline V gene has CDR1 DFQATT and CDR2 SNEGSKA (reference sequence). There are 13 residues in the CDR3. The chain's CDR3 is CSARTGDNEKLFF. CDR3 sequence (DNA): TGCAGTGCTAGAACAGGGGATAATGAAAAACTGTTTTTT.

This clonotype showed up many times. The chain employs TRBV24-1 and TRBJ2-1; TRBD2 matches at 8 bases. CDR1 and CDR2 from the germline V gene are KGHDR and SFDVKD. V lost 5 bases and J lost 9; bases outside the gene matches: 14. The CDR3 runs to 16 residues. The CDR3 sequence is CATSVLSGLGVIEQFF. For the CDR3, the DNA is TGTGCCACCAGTGTTCTTTCGGGACTAGGGGTTATTGAGCAGTTCTTC.

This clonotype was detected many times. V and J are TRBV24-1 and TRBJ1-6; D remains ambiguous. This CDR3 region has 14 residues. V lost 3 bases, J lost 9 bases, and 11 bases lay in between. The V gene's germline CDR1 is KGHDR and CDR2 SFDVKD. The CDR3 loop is CATSDGSAGSPLHF. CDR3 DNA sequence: TGTGCCACCAGTGATGGATCGGCGGGTTCACCCCTCCACTTT.

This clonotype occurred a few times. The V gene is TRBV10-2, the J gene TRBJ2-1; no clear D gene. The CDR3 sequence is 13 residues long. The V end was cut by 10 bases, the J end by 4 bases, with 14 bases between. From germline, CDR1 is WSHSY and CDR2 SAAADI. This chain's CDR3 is CATRTTRYNEQFF. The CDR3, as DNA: TGCGCCACGCGAACAACACGGTACAATGAGCAGTTCTTC.

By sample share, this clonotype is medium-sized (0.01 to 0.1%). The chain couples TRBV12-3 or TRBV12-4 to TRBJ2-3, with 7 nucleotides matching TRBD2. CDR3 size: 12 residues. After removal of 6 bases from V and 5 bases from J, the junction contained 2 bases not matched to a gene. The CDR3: CASRGGRDTQYF. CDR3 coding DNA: TGTGCCAGCAGGGGCGGGAGAGATACGCAGTATTTT.

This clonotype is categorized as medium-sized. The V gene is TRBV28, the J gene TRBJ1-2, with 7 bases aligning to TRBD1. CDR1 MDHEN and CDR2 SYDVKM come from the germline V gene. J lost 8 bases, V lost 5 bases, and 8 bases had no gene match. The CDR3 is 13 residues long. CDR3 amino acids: CASSPPTGAGYTF. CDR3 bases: TGTGCCAGCAGTCCACCTACAGGGGCCGGCTACACCTTC.

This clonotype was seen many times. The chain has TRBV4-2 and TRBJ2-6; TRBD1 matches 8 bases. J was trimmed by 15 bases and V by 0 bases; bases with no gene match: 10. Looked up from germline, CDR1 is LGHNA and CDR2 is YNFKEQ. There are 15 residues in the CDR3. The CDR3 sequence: CASSQDRDRTYPLTF. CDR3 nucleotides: TGTGCCAGCAGCCAAGACCGGGACAGGACCTATCCCCTGACTTTC.

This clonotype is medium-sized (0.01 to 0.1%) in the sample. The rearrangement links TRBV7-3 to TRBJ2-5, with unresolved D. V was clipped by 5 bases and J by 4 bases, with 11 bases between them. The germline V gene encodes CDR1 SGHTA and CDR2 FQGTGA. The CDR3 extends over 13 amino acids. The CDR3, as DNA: TGTGCCAGCAGCAAAACAGCAGGAGAGACCCAGTACTTC. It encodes CASSKTAGETQYF.

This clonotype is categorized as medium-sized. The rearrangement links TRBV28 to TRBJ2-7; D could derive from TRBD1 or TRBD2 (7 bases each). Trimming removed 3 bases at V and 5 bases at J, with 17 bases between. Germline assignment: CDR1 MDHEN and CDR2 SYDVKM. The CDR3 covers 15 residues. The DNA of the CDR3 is TGTGCCAGCAGTTTCAGGGGGGGCCTTAGACACGAGCAGTACTTC. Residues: CASSFRGGLRHEQYF.

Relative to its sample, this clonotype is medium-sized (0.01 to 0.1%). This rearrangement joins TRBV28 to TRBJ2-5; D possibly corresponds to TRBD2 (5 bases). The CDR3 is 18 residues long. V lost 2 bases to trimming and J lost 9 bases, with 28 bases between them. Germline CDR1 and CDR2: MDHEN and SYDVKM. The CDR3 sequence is CASSLGSVGSPQRHPQYF. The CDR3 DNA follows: TGTGCCAGCAGTTTAGGGTCGGTGGGCAGCCCCCAGCGGCACCCCCAGTACTTC.

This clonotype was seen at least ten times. CDR3 region: CSARDLGGSSYEQYF. DNA of the CDR3: TGCAGTGCTAGAGATCTTGGCGGGAGCTCCTACGAGCAGTACTTC. The rearrangement links TRBV20-1 to TRBJ2-7; TRBD2 aligns across 7 bases. Germline CDR1 and CDR2: DFQATT and SNEGSKA (reference sequence). This CDR3 is built from 15 residues. The junction had 5 bases not matched to a gene; V was cut back by 0 bases and J by 0 bases.

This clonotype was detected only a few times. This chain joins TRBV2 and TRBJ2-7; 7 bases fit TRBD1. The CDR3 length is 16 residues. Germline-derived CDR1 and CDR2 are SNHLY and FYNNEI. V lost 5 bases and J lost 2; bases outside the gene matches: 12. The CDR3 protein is CASSKEGPTGPYEQYF. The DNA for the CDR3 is TGTGCCAGCAGTAAAGAGGGGCCGACAGGGCCCTACGAGCAGTACTTC.

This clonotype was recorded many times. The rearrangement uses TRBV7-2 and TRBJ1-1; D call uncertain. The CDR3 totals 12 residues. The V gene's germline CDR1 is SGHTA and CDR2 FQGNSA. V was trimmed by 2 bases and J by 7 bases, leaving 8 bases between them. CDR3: CASSLSWGEAFF. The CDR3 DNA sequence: TGTGCCAGCAGCTTAAGTTGGGGTGAAGCTTTCTTT.

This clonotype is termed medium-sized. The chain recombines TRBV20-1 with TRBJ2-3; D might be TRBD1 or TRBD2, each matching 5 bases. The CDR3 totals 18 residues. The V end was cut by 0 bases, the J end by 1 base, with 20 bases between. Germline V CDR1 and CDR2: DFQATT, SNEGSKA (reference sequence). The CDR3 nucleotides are TGCAGTGCTAGAGAATGGAGGACGAACAGGCGACGCACAGATACGCAGTATTTT. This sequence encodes CSAREWRTNRRRTDTQYF.

The CDR3 region has the DNA TGTGCCAGCACCCGAGACAGGGGAGTTTCCGAGCAGTACTTC. Residues: CASTRDRGVSEQYF. V gene TRBV6-5 combines with J gene TRBJ2-7; 8 positions match TRBD1. This CDR3 comprises 14 residues. V gave up 7 bases and J gave up 6 bases; unmatched junction bases: 11. From germline, CDR1 is MNHEY and CDR2 SVGAGI.

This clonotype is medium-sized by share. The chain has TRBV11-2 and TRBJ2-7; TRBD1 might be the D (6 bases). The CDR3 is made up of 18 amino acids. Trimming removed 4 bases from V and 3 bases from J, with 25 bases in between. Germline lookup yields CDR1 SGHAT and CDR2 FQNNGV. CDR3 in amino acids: CASSSSSKLTGYLYEQYF. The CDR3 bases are TGTGCCAGCAGCTCATCTAGCAAGTTAACAGGGTATCTCTACGAGCAGTACTTC.

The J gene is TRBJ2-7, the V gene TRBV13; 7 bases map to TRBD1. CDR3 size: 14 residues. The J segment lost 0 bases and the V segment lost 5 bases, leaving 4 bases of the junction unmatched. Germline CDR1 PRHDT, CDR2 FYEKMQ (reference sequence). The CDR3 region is CASSQWDSSYEQYF. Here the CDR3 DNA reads TGTGCCAGCAGCCAGTGGGACAGCTCCTACGAGCAGTACTTC.

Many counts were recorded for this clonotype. CDR3 sequence (DNA): TGTGCCAGCCGTCGGCTTGGACAGGGCCTCGAGCAGTACTTC. Its protein product is CASRRLGQGLEQYF. The chain joins TRBV12-3 or TRBV12-4 to TRBJ2-7; 8 bases are a match to TRBD1. The CDR3 loop spans 14 amino acids. The ends lost 8 bases at V and 6 bases at J; junction bases unmatched: 12.

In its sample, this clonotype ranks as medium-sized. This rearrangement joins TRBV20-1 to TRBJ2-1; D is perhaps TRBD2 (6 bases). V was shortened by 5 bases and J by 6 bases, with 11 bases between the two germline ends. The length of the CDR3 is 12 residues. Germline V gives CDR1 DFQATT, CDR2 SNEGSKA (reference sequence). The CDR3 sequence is CSASSVVNEQFF. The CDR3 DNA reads TGCAGTGCTTCTAGCGTGGTCAATGAGCAGTTCTTC.

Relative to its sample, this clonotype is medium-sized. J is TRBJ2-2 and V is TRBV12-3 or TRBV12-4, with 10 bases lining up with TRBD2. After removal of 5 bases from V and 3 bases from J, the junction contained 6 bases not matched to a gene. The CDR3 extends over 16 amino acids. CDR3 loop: CASSNPSGGDTGELFF. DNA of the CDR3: TGTGCCAGCAGTAATCCGAGCGGGGGGGACACCGGGGAGCTGTTTTTT.

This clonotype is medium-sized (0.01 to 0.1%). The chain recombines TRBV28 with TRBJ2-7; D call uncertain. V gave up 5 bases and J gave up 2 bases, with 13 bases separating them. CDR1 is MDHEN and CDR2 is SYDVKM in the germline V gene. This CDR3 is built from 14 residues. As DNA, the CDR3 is TGTGCCAGCAGTCCCCCCCTCGGAACCTACGAGCAGTACTTC. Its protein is CASSPPLGTYEQYF.

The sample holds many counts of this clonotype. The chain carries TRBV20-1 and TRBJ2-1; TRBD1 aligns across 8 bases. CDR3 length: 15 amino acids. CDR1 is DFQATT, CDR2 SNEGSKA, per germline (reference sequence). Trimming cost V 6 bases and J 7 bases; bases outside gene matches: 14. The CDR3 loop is CSAAGGGISENEQFF. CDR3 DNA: TGCAGTGCAGCAGGGGGCGGAATATCGGAGAATGAGCAGTTCTTC.

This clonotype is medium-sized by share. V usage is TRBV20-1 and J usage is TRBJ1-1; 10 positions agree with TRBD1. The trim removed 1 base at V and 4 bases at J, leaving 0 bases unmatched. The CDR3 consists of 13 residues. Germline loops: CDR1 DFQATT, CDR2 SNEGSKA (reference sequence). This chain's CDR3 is CSARGTGGTEAFF. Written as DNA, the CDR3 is TGCAGTGCTAGAGGGACAGGGGGCACTGAAGCTTTCTTT.

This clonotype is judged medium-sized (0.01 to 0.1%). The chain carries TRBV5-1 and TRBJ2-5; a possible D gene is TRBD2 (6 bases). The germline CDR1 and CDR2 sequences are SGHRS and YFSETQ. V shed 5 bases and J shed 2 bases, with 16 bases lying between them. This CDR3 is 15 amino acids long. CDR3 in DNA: TGCGCCAGCAGTGCGGGGCAGCCAAAACAAGAGACCCAGTACTTC. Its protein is CASSAGQPKQETQYF.

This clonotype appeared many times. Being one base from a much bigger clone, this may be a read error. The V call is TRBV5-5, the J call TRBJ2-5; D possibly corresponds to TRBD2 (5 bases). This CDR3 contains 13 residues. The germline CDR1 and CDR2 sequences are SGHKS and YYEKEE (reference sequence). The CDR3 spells CVSSFPGKETQYF. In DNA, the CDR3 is TGTGTCAGCAGCTTTCCGGGGAAAGAGACCCAGTACTTC.

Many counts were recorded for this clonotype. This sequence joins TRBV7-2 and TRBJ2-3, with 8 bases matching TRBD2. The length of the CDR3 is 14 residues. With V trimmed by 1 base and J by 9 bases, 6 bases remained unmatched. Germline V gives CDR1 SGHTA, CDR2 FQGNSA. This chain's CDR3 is CASSLGLAKITQYF. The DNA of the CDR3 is TGTGCCAGCAGCTTAGGACTAGCGAAGATCACGCAGTATTTT.

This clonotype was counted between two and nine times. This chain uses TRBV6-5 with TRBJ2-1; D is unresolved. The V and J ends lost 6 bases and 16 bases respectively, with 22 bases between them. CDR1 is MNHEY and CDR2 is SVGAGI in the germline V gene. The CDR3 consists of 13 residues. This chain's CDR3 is CASSRLVGSRLFF. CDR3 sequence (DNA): TGTGCCAGCAGCCGGCTGGTTGGTAGCAGGCTTTTCTTC.

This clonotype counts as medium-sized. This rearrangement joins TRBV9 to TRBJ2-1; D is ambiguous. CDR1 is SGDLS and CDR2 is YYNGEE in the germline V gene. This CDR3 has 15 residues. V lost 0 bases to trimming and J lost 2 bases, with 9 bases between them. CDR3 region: CASSVVPTPYNEQFF. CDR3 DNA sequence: TGTGCCAGCAGCGTAGTCCCGACCCCCTACAATGAGCAGTTCTTC.

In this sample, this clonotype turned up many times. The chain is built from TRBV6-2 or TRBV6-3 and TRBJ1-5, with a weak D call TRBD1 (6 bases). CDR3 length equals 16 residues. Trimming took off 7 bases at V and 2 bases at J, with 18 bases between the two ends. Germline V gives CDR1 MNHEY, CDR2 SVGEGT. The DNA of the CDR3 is TGTGCCAGCAATCCCGGTCAGGGGTTGGGCAATCAGCCCCAGCATTTT. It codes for CASNPGQGLGNQPQHF.

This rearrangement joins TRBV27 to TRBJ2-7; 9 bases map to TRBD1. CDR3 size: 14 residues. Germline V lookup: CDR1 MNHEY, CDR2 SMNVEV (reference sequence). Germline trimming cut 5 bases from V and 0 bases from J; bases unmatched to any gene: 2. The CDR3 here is CASSLTGGSYEQYF. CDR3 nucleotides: TGTGCCAGCAGTCTGACAGGGGGCTCCTACGAGCAGTACTTC.